This entry is about one T cell receptor (beta chain). Germline V gene lookup returns CDR1 SNHLY and CDR2 FYNNEI. The length of the CDR3 is 13 residues. Trimming removed 2 bases from V and 2 bases from J, with 7 bases in between. Data came from immunoSEQ multiplex PCR; TCRdb stores just in-frame clones and leaves some out. This sample has more than 2,000,000 clones; over 85% occur once, and the top ten carry over 0.12%. The data were taken from a study of shared clonotypes between healthy human individuals. This TCR was recovered from a man younger than 35 in good health. Sequenced material: naive CD4+ T cells sorted from blood. Subset in this sample: CD45RA+ positively selected. The genes are TRBV2 and TRBJ2-7, with D hard to call. As DNA, the CDR3 is TGTGCCAGCAGTGAAAACAGCCCCTACGAGCAGTACTTC. This sequence encodes CASSENSPYEQYF.